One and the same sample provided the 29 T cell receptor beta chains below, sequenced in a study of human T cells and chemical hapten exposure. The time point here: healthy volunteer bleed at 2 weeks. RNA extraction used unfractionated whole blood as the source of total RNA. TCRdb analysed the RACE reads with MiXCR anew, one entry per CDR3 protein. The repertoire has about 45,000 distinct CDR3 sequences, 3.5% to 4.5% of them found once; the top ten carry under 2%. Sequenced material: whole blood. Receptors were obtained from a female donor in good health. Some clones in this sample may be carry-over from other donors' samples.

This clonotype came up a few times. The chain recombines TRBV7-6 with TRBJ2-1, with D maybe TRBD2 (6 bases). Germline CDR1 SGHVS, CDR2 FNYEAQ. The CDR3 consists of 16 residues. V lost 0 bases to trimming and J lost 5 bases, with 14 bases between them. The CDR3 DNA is TGTGCCAGCAGCTTAGCCGGCCGGCGGGGAAACAATGAGCAGTTCTTC. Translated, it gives CASSLAGRRGNNEQFF. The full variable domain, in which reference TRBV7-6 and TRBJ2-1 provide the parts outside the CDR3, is GAGVSQSPRYKVTKRGQDVALRCDPISGHVSLYWYRQALGQGPEFLTYFNYEAQQDKSGLPNDRFSAERPEGSISTLTIQRTEQRDSAMYRCASSLAGRRGNNEQFFGPGTRLTVL.

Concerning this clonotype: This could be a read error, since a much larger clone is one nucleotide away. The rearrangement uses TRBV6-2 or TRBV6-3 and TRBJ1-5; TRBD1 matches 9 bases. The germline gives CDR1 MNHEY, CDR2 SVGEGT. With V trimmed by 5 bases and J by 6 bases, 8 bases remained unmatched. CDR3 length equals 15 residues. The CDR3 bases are TGTGCCAGCAGTCCCGGGACAGGGTACAGTCAGCCCCAGCATTTT. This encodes CASSPGTGYSQPQHF.

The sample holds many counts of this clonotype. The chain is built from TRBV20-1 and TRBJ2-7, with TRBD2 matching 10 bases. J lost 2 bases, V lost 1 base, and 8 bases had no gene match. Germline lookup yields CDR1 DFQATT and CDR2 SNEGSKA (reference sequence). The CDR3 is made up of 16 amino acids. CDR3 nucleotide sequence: TGCAGTGCTAGAGGGGTAGCGGGGGGCGCTCCCTACGAGCAGTACTTC. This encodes CSARGVAGGAPYEQYF.

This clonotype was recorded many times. CDR3 DNA: TGTGCCAGCAGTGGAAGGGGTTCGGGCTACACCTTC. This encodes CASSGRGSGYTF. The V call is TRBV6-2 or TRBV6-3, the J call TRBJ1-2; maybe TRBD1 (5 bases). The length of the CDR3 is 12 residues. CDR1 and CDR2 from the germline V gene are MNHEY and SVGEGT. The ends were cut back, 5 bases at V and 8 bases at J, with 12 bases in the middle.

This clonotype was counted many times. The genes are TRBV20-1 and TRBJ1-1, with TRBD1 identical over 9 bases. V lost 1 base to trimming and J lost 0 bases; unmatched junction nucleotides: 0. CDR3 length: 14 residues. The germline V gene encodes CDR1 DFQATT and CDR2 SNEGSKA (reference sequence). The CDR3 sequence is CSARGTGVNTEAFF. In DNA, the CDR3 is TGCAGTGCTAGAGGGACAGGGGTGAACACTGAAGCTTTCTTT.

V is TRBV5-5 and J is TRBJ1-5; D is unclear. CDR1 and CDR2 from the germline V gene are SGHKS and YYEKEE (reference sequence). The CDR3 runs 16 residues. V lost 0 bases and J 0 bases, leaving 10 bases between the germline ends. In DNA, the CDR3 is TGTGCCAGCAGCTTGGACTGGGGTTTTAGCAATCAGCCCCAGCATTTT. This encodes CASSLDWGFSNQPQHF.

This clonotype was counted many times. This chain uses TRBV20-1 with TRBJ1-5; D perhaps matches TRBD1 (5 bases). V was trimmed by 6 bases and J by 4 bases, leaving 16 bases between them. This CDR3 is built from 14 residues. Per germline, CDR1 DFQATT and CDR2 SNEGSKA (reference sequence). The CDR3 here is CSAPPNGQNQPQHF. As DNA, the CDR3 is TGCAGTGCCCCACCCAACGGACAAAATCAGCCCCAGCATTTT.

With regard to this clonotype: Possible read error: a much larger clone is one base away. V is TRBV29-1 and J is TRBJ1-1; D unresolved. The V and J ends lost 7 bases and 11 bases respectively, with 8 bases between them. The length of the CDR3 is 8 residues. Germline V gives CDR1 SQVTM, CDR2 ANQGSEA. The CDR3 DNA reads TGCAGCGGGGATGGGGCTTTCTTT. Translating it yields CSGDGAFF.

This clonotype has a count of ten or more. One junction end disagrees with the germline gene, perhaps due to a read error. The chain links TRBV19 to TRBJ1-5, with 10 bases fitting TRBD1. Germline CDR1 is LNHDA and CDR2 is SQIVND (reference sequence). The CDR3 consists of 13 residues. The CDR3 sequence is CASVTGGNQPQHF. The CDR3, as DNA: TGTGCCAGCGTGACAGGGGGCAACCAGCCCCAGCATTTT.

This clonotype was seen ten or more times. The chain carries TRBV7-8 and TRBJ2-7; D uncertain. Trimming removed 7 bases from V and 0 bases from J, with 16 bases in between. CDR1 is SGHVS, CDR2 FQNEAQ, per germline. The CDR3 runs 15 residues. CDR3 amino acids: CASIPETGLSYEQYF. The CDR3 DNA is TGTGCCAGCATTCCGGAGACGGGCCTCTCCTACGAGCAGTACTTC.

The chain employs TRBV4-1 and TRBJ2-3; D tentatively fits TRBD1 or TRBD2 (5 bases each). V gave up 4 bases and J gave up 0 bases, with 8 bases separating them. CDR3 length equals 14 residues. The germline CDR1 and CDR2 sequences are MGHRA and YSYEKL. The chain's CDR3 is CASSPGPSTDTQYF. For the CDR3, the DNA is TGCGCCAGCAGCCCGGGACCTAGCACAGATACGCAGTATTTT.

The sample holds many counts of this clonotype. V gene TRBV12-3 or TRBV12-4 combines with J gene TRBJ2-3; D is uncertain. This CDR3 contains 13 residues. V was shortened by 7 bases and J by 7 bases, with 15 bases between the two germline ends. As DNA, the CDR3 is TGTGCCAGCAAAAGAGAGGCAACCTATACGCAGTATTTT. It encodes CASKREATYTQYF.

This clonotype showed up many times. CDR3 DNA sequence: TGTGCCAGCAGTTTGTACCTTGACAACACAGATACGCAGTATTTT. This sequence encodes CASSLYLDNTDTQYF. This chain uses TRBV2 with TRBJ2-3, with D uncertain. This CDR3 has 15 amino acids. Germline V lookup: CDR1 SNHLY, CDR2 FYNNEI. V was trimmed by 5 bases and J by 2 bases, leaving 14 bases between them.

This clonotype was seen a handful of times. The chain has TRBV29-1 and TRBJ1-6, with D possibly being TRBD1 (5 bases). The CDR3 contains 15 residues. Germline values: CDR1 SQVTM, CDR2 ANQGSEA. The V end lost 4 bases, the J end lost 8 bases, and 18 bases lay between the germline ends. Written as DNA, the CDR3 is TGCAGCGTTGCCGACAGCCCAGGAGCACATTCACCCCTCCACTTT. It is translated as CSVADSPGAHSPLHF.

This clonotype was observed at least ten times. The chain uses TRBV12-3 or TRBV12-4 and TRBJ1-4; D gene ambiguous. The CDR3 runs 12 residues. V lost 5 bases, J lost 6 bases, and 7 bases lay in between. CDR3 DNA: TGTGCCAGCAGTAGCGGCGATGAAAAACTGTTTTTT. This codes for CASSSGDEKLFF.

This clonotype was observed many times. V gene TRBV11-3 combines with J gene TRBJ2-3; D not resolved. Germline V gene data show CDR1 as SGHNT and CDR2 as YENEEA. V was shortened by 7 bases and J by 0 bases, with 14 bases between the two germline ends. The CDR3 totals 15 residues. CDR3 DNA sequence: TGTGCCAGCACCCGAAGCTATCTGAGCACAGATACGCAGTATTTT. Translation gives CASTRSYLSTDTQYF.

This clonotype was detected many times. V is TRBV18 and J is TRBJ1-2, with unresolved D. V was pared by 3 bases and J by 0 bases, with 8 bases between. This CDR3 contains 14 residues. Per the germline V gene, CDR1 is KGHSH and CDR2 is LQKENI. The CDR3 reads CASSPGVSNYGYTF. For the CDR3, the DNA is TGTGCCAGCTCACCGGGAGTCTCTAACTATGGCTACACCTTC.

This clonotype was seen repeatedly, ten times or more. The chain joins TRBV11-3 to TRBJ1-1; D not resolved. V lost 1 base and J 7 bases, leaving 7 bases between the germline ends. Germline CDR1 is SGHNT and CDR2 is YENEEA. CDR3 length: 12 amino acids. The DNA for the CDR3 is TGTGCCAGCAGCTTAGGAGGTAATGAAGCTTTCTTT. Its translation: CASSLGGNEAFF.

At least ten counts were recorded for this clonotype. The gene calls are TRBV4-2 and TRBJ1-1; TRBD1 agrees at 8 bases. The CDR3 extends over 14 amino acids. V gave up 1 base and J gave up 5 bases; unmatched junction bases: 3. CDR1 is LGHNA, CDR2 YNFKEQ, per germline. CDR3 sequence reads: CASSQANRGTEAFF. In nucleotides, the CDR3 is TGTGCCAGCAGCCAAGCGAACAGGGGGACTGAAGCTTTCTTT.

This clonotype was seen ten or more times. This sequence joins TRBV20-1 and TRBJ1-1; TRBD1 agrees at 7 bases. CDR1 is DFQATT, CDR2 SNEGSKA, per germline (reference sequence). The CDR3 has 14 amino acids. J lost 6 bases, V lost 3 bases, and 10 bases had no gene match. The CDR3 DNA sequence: TGCAGTGCTAGGGACAGGCTCAGGGGCGCTGAAGCTTTCTTT. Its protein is CSARDRLRGAEAFF.

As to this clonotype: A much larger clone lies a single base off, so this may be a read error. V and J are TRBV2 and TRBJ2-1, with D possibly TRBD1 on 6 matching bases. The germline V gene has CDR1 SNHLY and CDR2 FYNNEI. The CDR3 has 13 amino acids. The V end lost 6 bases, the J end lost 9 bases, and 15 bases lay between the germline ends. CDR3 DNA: TGTGCCAGCAGAAGGGGGTTCAGTCCTGAGCAGTTCTTC. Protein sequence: CASRRGFSPEQFF.

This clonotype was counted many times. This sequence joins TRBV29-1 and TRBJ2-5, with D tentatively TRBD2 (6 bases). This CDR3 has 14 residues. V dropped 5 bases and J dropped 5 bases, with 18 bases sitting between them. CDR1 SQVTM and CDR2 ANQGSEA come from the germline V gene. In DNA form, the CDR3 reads TGCAGCGTTCCCTACGTCCTAGCGTGGGAGACCCAGTACTTC. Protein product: CSVPYVLAWETQYF.

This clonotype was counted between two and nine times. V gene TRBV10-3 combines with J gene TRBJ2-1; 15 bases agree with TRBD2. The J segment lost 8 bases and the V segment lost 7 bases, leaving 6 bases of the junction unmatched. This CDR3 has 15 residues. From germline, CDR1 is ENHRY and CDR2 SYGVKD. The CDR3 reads CAIKRTSGGADEQFF. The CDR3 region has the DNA TGTGCCATCAAGCGGACTAGCGGGGGGGCCGATGAGCAGTTCTTC.

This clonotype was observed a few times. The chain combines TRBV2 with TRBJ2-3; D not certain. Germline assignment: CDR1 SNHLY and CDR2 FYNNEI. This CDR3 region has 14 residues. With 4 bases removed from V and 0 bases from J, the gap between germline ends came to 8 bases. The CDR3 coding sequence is TGTGCCAGCAGTGTTGGCGTTAGCACAGATACGCAGTATTTT. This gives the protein CASSVGVSTDTQYF.

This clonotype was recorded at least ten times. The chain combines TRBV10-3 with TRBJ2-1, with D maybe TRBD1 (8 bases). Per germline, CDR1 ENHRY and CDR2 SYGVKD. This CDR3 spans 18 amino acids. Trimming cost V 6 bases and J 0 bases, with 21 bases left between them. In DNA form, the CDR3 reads TGTGCCATCAGAGCGGGACAGGAAGCGTACAGCTCCTACAATGAGCAGTTCTTC. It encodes CAIRAGQEAYSSYNEQFF.

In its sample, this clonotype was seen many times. The CDR3 coding sequence is TGTGCCAGCAGCTTAAATGGGGTTGGCGATACGCAGTATTTT. The encoded protein is CASSLNGVGDTQYF. This rearrangement joins TRBV7-3 to TRBJ2-3; D is ambiguous. Trimming removed 1 base at V and 6 bases at J, with 11 bases between. This CDR3 is 14 amino acids long. Germline V gene sequence: CDR1 SGHTA, CDR2 FQGTGA.

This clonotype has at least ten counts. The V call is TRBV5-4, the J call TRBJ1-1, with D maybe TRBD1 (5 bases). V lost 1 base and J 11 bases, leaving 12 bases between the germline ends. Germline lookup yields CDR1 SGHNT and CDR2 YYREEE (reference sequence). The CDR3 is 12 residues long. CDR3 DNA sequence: TGTGCCAGCAGCTTGTGGCCAGGGTTTGCTTTCTTT. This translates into CASSLWPGFAFF.

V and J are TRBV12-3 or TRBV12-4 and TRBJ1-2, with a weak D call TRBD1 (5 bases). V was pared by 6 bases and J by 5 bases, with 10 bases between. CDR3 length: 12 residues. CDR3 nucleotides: TGTGCCAGCAGCCTAACAGGATATGGCTACACCTTC. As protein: CASSLTGYGYTF.

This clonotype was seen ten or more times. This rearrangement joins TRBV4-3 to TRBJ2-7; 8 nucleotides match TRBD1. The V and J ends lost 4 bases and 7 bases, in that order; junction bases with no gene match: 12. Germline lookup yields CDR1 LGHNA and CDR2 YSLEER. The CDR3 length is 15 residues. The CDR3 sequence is CASSRDGTGPWEQYF. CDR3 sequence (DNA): TGCGCCAGCAGCCGCGACGGGACAGGCCCATGGGAGCAGTACTTC.